A single sample is the source of the 13 T cell receptor beta chains below, sequenced in a study of multiple sclerosis patients with progressive multifocal leukoencephalopathy. Time point here: 12 to 13 months of natalizumab therapy. Sequenced by immunoSEQ multiplex PCR; TCRdb stores in-frame clones only, minus some. This sample carries 24,000 or so clones, roughly 90% of them seen once, and the ten largest clones take about 2%. Sequences were derived from PBMCs, sampled from a patient treated with natalizumab. The source is a man in his thirties or forties with multiple sclerosis.

In DNA, the CDR3 is TGTGCCATCAATCCCTCTGGGGGGGGTACTGAAGCTTTCTTT. It encodes CAINPSGGGTEAFF. The rearrangement links TRBV10-3 to TRBJ1-1; a weak D match, TRBD1 (5 bases). Trimming stripped 7 bases from V and 5 bases from J, with 17 bases between. Germline V CDR1 and CDR2: ENHRY, SYGVKD. The CDR3 loop spans 14 amino acids.

The rearrangement links TRBV2 to TRBJ1-5; D is uncertain. Trimming left V 5 bases short and J 4 bases short, with 12 bases between. Germline CDR1 is SNHLY and CDR2 is FYNNEI. The CDR3 has 14 residues. CDR3 loop: CASSSESSNQPQHF. The CDR3, as DNA: TGTGCCAGCAGTAGTGAGAGCAGTAATCAGCCCCAGCATTTT. The variable domain in full, with the rest retrieved from reference TRBV2 and TRBJ1-5, is EPEVTQTPSHQVTQMGQEVILRCVPISNHLYFYWYRQILGQKVEFLVSFYNNEISEKSEIFDDQFSVERPDGSNFTLKIRSTKLEDSAMYFCASSSESSNQPQHFGDGTRLSIL.

The DNA of the CDR3 is TGTGCCAGCAGCTTGAGAGGGGGCTTCTATGGCTACACCTTC. It yields the protein CASSLRGGFYGYTF. J is TRBJ1-2 and V is TRBV5-8, with 7 bases identical to TRBD1. CDR1 SGHTS and CDR2 YDEGEE come from the germline V gene. The V segment lost 1 base and the J segment 4 bases; nucleotides outside the gene matches: 4. The CDR3 is 14 amino acids.

The rearrangement links TRBV18 to TRBJ2-7; D is unresolved. Germline-derived CDR1 and CDR2 are KGHSH and LQKENI. This CDR3 spans 13 amino acids. The V and J ends lost 6 bases and 1 base respectively, with 10 bases between them. CDR3 loop: CASSLLASYEQYV. CDR3 sequence (DNA): TGTGCCAGCTCGCTACTGGCTTCCTACGAGCAGTACGTC.

The chain couples TRBV19 to TRBJ1-1, with unresolved D. The ends were cut back, 7 bases at V and 4 bases at J, with 13 bases in the middle. The CDR3 sequence is 13 residues long. CDR1 and CDR2 (germline): LNHDA, SQIVND (reference sequence). In DNA form, the CDR3 reads TGTGCCAGTATAAGGGAGAGGAGCACTGAAGCTTTCTTT. Translated: CASIRERSTEAFF.

The V call is TRBV5-1, the J call TRBJ2-7; 13 nucleotides match TRBD2. Germline V gives CDR1 SGHRS, CDR2 YFSETQ. V lost 0 bases, J lost 1 base, and 4 bases stayed unmatched. The CDR3 has 17 residues. The DNA of the CDR3 is TGCGCCAGCAGCTTGGGGACTAGCGGGAGCAGATCCTACGAGCAGTACTTC. This translates into CASSLGTSGSRSYEQYF.

This clone was found once. This chain links TRBV5-1 with TRBJ2-1; 9 nucleotides agree with TRBD2. CDR1 is SGHRS and CDR2 is YFSETQ in the germline V gene. V lost 0 bases and J lost 5; bases outside the gene matches: 9. The CDR3 is 17 amino acids. CDR3 amino acids: CASSLAKFSSGDNEQFF. CDR3 nucleotides: TGCGCCAGCAGCTTGGCCAAGTTTTCTAGCGGGGACAATGAGCAGTTCTTC.

The chain recombines TRBV7-9 with TRBJ2-7; weak D call: TRBD2 (5 bases). The CDR3 has 13 residues. V shed 3 bases and J shed 3 bases, with 9 bases lying between them. CDR1 is SEHNR, CDR2 FQNEAQ, per germline (reference sequence). CDR3 sequence reads: CASSFRRNYEQYV. The DNA for the CDR3 is TGTGCCAGCAGCTTCAGGAGGAACTACGAGCAGTACGTC.

This chain joins TRBV18 and TRBJ1-4; possibly TRBD1 for D (5 bases). The CDR3 has 15 residues. Trimming left V 4 bases short and J 2 bases short, with 11 bases between. Germline CDR1 KGHSH, CDR2 LQKENI. Here the CDR3 reads CASSLLRQTNEKLFF. The CDR3 nucleotides are TGTGCCAGCTCACTACTCCGACAGACTAATGAAAAACTGTTTTTT.

This sequence joins TRBV9 and TRBJ1-6; weak D call: TRBD1 (5 bases). The V gene lost 4 bases and the J gene lost 1 base, with 12 bases spanning the gap. CDR3 length: 16 amino acids. Germline loops: CDR1 SGDLS, CDR2 YYNGEE. Here the CDR3 DNA reads TGTGCCAGCAGCCCCCAGGACACATCCTATAATTCACCCCTCCACTTT. Its protein is CASSPQDTSYNSPLHF.

This chain connects TRBV29-1 to TRBJ1-1; possible D gene TRBD1, 5 bases. Germline CDR1 reads SQVTM; CDR2 reads ANQGSEA. The CDR3 is 13 residues long. V shed 4 bases and J shed 4 bases, with 13 bases lying between them. CDR3 coding DNA: TGCAGCGTTGGGGGAGGGGCCCCCACTGAAGCTTTCTTT. Amino acid sequence: CSVGGGAPTEAFF.

The J gene is TRBJ2-1, the V gene TRBV29-1, with 14 bases that match TRBD2. This CDR3 has 15 amino acids. In germline, CDR1 is SQVTM, CDR2 ANQGSEA. Trimming at V came to 7 bases and at J to 8 bases, leaving 10 bases not matched to a gene. The CDR3, as DNA: TGCAGCGCTAGGGGGACTAGCGGGAGTACCGATGAGCAGTTCTTC. Protein product: CSARGTSGSTDEQFF.

V is TRBV4-1 and J is TRBJ2-4; a weak D match, TRBD1 (6 bases). Germline V lookup: CDR1 MGHRA, CDR2 YSYEKL. Trimming stripped 4 bases from V and 4 bases from J, with 14 bases between. The CDR3 extends over 15 amino acids. This CDR3 reads CASSRPLDSKNIQYF. The CDR3 DNA reads as TGCGCCAGCAGCCGCCCCCTGGACAGTAAAAACATTCAGTACTTC.